This T cell receptor (beta chain) originates from a study of T cell repertoires in cytomegalovirus infection. For the study at large: Both a matching HLA type and CMV infection were indicated by public TCR beta signatures. General study results and limits: Predominance within the ex vivo response was attributable to HLA-C-restricted CMV-specific TCR beta clonotypes.

A note on this clonotype: Its target is not known.

Each CDR3 protein gets one entry after TCRdb re-called the reads with MiXCR. The data show fewer than 1,000,000 distinct CDR3 sequences, about a third seen once. CDR1 and CDR2 from the germline V gene are SQVTM and ANQGSEA. The CDR3 has 11 amino acids. Between the trimmed V and J ends, which lost 5 bases and 10 bases, there was a span of 11 bases. The specimen was cultured CD8+ T cells from PBMCs, collected from culture after CMV antigen stimulation. The chain recombines TRBV29-1 with TRBJ1-4, with D hard to call. The TCR sequence derives from a human donor in good health (CMV status not recorded). Some clones in this sample may be carry-over from other donors' samples. As DNA, the CDR3 is TGCAGCGTTAACGGAGGTGGAAAACTGTTTTTT. Translating gives CSVNGGGKLFF.